This paragraph covers one T cell receptor beta chain sequence. The antigen is undetermined. The method was immunoSEQ multiplex PCR; TCRdb's version includes in-frame clones alone and lacks a portion of them. The table lists over 50,000 clones, 86% of them singletons, with around 15% in the top ten. The germline CDR1 and CDR2 sequences are MGHRA and YSYEKL. The CDR3 runs to 16 residues. V was clipped by 0 bases and J by 2 bases; unmatched bases: 6. This entry belongs to a study of T cell clones after liver transplantation. Study findings and constraints: Graft donor-reactive T cells may have migrated into the graft rather than being deleted. Low donor cell numbers restricted donor-reactive repertoire measurement in a couple of subjects.

The source of this sequence is a human patient who received a liver transplant. Some T cells could come from the graft donor. The chain joins TRBV4-1 to TRBJ2-7; 8 bases match TRBD1. The specimen comprised CD8+ T cells from blood, sampled 12 months after liver transplant. In nucleotides, the CDR3 is TGCGCCAGCAGCCAAGATGGGGGGACAGGTGCCTACGAGCAGTACTTC. Protein: CASSQDGGTGAYEQYF.